The 14 T cell receptor beta chains presented below share a single source sample, sequenced in a study of tumour-infiltrating T cells in Burkitt lymphoma. Sequenced by immunoSEQ multiplex PCR; TCRdb stores in-frame clones only, minus some. The table shows 43,000 or so clones, with roughly 31% occurring only once. What was sequenced was tumor tissue. All receptors come from a human donor with Burkitt lymphoma.

The gene calls are TRBV4-3 and TRBJ1-4; 8 nucleotides align to TRBD1. This CDR3 is built from 15 residues. The V and J ends lost 0 bases and 7 bases, in that order; junction bases with no gene match: 4. CDR1 LGHNA and CDR2 YSLEER come from the germline V gene. The CDR3 here is CASSQDRGRSEKLFF. DNA of the CDR3: TGCGCCAGCAGCCAAGACAGGGGGCGCAGTGAAAAACTGTTTTTT.

The chain has TRBV2 and TRBJ2-7; a weak D match, TRBD1 (6 bases). Trimming removed 3 bases at V and 5 bases at J, with 17 bases between. CDR1 is SNHLY, CDR2 FYNNEI, per germline. The CDR3 extends over 15 amino acids. The CDR3 nucleotides read TGTGCCAGCAGTGAGTCTAGGGGGTACACTCACGAGCAGTACTTC. It yields the protein CASSESRGYTHEQYF.

The chain employs TRBV5-1 and TRBJ1-2; D might be TRBD1 (6 bases). The CDR3 runs 13 residues. V was pared by 0 bases and J by 3 bases, with 6 bases between. CDR1 and CDR2 from the germline V gene are SGHRS and YFSETQ. The CDR3 region is CASSLAGDYGYTF. The CDR3 DNA reads TGCGCCAGCAGCTTGGCAGGGGACTATGGCTACACCTTC.

V gene TRBV4-3 combines with J gene TRBJ1-3; maybe TRBD1 (6 bases). The V and J ends lost 1 base and 1 base respectively, with 20 bases between them. The CDR3 has 19 amino acids. Germline V gene lookup returns CDR1 LGHNA and CDR2 YSLEER. The CDR3 nucleotides read TGCGCCAGCAGCCAAGTCTGGGGGGGCGCGGGAATGTCTGGAAACACCATATATTTT. Translation: CASSQVWGGAGMSGNTIYF.

This chain joins TRBV5-1 and TRBJ2-7; D is possibly TRBD2 (6 bases). V shed 0 bases and J shed 3 bases, with 13 bases lying between them. CDR3 length: 15 residues. Germline-derived CDR1 and CDR2 are SGHRS and YFSETQ. The CDR3 is CASSLVSGGSYEQYF. In DNA form, the CDR3 reads TGCGCCAGCAGCTTGGTGTCAGGAGGGAGCTACGAGCAGTACTTC.

This clone was counted only a few times. A read error is likely, as this CDR3 ends without the conserved phenylalanine or tryptophan. Because the CDR3's place on the DNA is in doubt, the DNA is left out and the CDR3 is given as listed by TCRdb. This chain joins TRBV30 and TRBJ2-7; the listed D gene, TRBD2, was not tested against the DNA. The germline CDR1 and CDR2 sequences are GTSNPN and SVGIG (reference sequence). The CDR3 is 13 residues long, ends included. CDR3 region: CAWSVLSTGSIFS.

The CDR3 DNA sequence: TGTGCCAGCAGCTTCCGGACTAGCCCCACAGATACGCAGTATTTT. Its protein is CASSFRTSPTDTQYF. The chain recombines TRBV7-9 with TRBJ2-3, with 8 positions matching TRBD2. CDR1 SEHNR and CDR2 FQNEAQ come from the germline V gene (reference sequence). V was pared by 3 bases and J by 2 bases, with 4 bases of the junction left unmatched. The CDR3 is 15 amino acids.

This clone has a single count. This chain connects TRBV5-8 to TRBJ1-6; D uncertain. Germline V gene data show CDR1 as SGHTS and CDR2 as YDEGEE. The CDR3 extends over 16 amino acids. V was shortened by 4 bases and J by 10 bases, with 21 bases between the two germline ends. The CDR3 spells CASSPRTRVSVSPLHF. The CDR3 coding sequence is TGTGCCAGCAGCCCGCGGACCAGAGTCAGCGTATCACCCCTCCACTTT.

This clone was detected only a few times. The CDR3 coding sequence is TGTGCCAGCAGCAACGGGGTGAGGGGGCGAGGAGGGAACACTGAAGCTTTCTTT. Its protein product is CASSNGVRGRGGNTEAFF. The chain is built from TRBV7-9 and TRBJ1-1; 7 bases agree with TRBD1. Unmatched junction bases numbered 16, after V lost 5 bases and J lost 1 base. The germline CDR1 and CDR2 sequences are SEHNR and FQNEAQ (reference sequence). The CDR3 covers 18 residues.

The genes are TRBV19 and TRBJ1-1; TRBD1 is a possible D gene (5 bases). This CDR3 spans 13 amino acids. Germline loops: CDR1 LNHDA, CDR2 SQIVND (reference sequence). V was trimmed by 5 bases and J by 11 bases, leaving 18 bases between them. Here the CDR3 reads CASSPGTNYLAFF. Here the CDR3 DNA reads TGTGCCAGTAGTCCCGGGACTAACTATCTGGCTTTCTTT.

This chain connects TRBV9 to TRBJ2-1, with D perhaps matching TRBD2 (6 bases). Germline loops: CDR1 SGDLS, CDR2 YYNGEE. The V and J ends lost 1 base and 0 bases respectively, with 14 bases between them. The CDR3 extends over 17 amino acids. As DNA, the CDR3 is TGTGCCAGCAGCGTACGTTGGACTATGGGCTCCTACAATGAGCAGTTCTTC. Translated, it gives CASSVRWTMGSYNEQFF.

V usage is TRBV13 and J usage is TRBJ1-2, with D possibly matching TRBD1 (6 bases). Germline CDR1 reads PRHDT; CDR2 reads FYEKMQ (reference sequence). V lost 5 bases and J lost 6, with 13 bases in between. The CDR3 length is 13 residues. The CDR3 DNA reads as TGTGCCAGCAGCCCCCGGGGGGGCCATGGCTACACCTTC. It translates to CASSPRGGHGYTF.

The genes are TRBV27 and TRBJ2-1; TRBD1 matches at 7 bases. V was clipped by 5 bases and J by 7 bases; unmatched bases: 17. CDR1 and CDR2 from the germline V gene are MNHEY and SMNVEV (reference sequence). The CDR3 runs 17 residues. The CDR3 coding sequence is TGTGCCAGCAGTCCGGAAAAAACAGGGGACGTCCGAAATGAGCAGTTCTTC. It codes for CASSPEKTGDVRNEQFF.

This rearrangement joins TRBV29-1 to TRBJ2-7, with D perhaps matching TRBD2 (6 bases). V lost 4 bases and J lost 7, with 14 bases in between. The CDR3 is made up of 12 amino acids. Germline V gene sequence: CDR1 SQVTM, CDR2 ANQGSEA. CDR3 sequence reads: CSVAINGREQYF. The CDR3 nucleotides are TGCAGCGTTGCAATAAATGGGAGGGAGCAGTACTTC.